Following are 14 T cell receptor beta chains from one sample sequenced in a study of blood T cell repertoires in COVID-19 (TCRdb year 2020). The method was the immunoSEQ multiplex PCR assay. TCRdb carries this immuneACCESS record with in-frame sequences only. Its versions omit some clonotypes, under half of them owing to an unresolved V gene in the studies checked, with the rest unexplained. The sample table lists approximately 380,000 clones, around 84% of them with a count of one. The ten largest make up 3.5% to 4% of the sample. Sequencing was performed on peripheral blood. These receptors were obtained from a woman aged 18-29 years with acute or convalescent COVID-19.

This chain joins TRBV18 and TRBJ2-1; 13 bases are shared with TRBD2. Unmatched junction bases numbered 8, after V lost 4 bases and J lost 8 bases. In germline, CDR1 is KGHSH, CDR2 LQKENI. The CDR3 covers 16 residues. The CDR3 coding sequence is TGTGCCAGCTCACGTCCGACTAGCGGGGGGATTCATGAGCAGTTCTTC. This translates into CASSRPTSGGIHEQFF. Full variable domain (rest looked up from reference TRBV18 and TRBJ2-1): NAGVMQNPRHLVRRRGQEARLRCSPMKGHSHVYWYRQLPEEGLKFMVYLQKENIIDESGMPKERFSAEFPKEGPSILRIQQVVRGDSAAYFCASSRPTSGGIHEQFFGPGTRLTVL.

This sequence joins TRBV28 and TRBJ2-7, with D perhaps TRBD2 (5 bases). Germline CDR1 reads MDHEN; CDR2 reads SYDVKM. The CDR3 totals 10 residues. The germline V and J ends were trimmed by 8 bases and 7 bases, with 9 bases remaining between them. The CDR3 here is CASGGWEQYF. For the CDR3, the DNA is TGTGCCAGCGGAGGTTGGGAGCAGTACTTC.

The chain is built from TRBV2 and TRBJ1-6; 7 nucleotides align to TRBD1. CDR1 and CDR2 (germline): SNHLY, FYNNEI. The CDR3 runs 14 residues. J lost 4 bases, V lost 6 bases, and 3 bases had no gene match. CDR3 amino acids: CASREDRYNSPLHF. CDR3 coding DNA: TGTGCCAGCAGGGAGGACAGGTATAATTCACCCCTCCACTTT.

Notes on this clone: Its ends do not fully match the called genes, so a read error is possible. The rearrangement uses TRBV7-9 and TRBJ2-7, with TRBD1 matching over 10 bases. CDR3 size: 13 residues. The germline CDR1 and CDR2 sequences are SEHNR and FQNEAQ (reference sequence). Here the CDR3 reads CATLDGTGALKDF. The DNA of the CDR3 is TGTGCCACCCTGGACGGGACAGGGGCCCTAAAGGACTTC.

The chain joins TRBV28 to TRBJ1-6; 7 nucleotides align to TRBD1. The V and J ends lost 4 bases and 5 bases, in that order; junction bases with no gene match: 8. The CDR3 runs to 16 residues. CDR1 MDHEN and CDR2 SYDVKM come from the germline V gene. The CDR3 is CASSSPEGANNSPLHF. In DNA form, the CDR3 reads TGTGCCAGCAGTTCCCCTGAGGGGGCGAATAATTCACCCCTCCACTTT. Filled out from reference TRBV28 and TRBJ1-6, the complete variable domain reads DVKVTQSSRYLVKRTGEKVFLECVQDMDHENMFWYRQDPGLGLRLIYFSYDVKMKEKGDIPEGYSVSREKKERFSLILESASTNQTSMYLCASSSPEGANNSPLHFGNGTRLTVT.

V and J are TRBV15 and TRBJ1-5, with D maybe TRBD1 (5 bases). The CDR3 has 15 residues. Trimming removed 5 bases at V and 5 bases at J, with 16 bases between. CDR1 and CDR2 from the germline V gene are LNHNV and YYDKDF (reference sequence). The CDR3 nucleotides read TGTGCCACCAGCGATACAGAGGGACTGTATCAGCCCCAGCATTTT. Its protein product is CATSDTEGLYQPQHF.

Here the CDR3 reads CASSLAEGASNYGYTF. CDR3 coding DNA: TGTGCCAGCAGCTTGGCCGAGGGGGCGTCAAACTATGGCTACACCTTC. The rearrangement links TRBV5-6 to TRBJ1-2; TRBD1 agrees at 7 bases. Unmatched junction bases numbered 7, after V lost 0 bases and J lost 2 bases. Per the germline V gene, CDR1 is SGHDT and CDR2 is YYEEEE. The length of the CDR3 is 16 residues.

The CDR3 DNA reads as TGTGCCAGCAGGGCAAGTGTTCGGGACAGCAACAATGAGCAGTTCTTC. The encoded protein is CASRASVRDSNNEQFF. This sequence joins TRBV14 and TRBJ2-1; 7 bases map to TRBD1. Germline lookup yields CDR1 SGHDN and CDR2 FVKESK. The junction had 13 bases not matched to a gene; V was cut back by 6 bases and J by 5 bases. This CDR3 is built from 16 residues.

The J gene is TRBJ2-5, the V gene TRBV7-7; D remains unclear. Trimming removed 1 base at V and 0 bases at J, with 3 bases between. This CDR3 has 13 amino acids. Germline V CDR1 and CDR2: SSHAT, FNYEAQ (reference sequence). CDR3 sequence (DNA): TGTGCCAGCAGCTTAGACAACCAAGAGACCCAGTACTTC. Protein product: CASSLDNQETQYF.

The CDR3 loop is CASSAHLSGGGTYTQYF. CDR3 DNA sequence: TGTGCCAGCAGCGCCCACCTTAGCGGGGGAGGCACGTATACGCAGTATTTT. This rearrangement joins TRBV9 to TRBJ2-3, with 9 bases aligning to TRBD2. The V segment lost 3 bases and the J segment 7 bases; nucleotides outside the gene matches: 15. This CDR3 region has 17 residues. Germline lookup yields CDR1 SGDLS and CDR2 YYNGEE.

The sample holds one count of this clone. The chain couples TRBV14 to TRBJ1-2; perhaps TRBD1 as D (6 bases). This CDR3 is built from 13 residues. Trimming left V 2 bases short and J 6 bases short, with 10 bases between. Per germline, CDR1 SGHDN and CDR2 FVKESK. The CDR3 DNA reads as TGTGCCAGCAGCCAAAACAGGGTGAATGGCTACACCTTC. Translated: CASSQNRVNGYTF.

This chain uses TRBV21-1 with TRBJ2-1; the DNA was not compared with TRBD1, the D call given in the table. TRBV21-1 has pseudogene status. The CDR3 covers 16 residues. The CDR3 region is CASSNGDRQRYNEQFF. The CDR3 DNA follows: TGTGCCAGCAGCAATGGGGACAGGCAGAGATACAATGAGCAGTTCTTC.

For the CDR3, the DNA is TGTGCCAGCAGCCAGCAGCAGGGGGACAATGAGCAGTTCTTC. Protein product: CASSQQQGDNEQFF. The genes are TRBV4-2 and TRBJ2-1; 7 bases line up with TRBD1. V shed 3 bases and J 5 bases; nucleotides not matched to a gene: 4. CDR3 length: 14 amino acids. The germline V gene encodes CDR1 LGHNA and CDR2 YNFKEQ.

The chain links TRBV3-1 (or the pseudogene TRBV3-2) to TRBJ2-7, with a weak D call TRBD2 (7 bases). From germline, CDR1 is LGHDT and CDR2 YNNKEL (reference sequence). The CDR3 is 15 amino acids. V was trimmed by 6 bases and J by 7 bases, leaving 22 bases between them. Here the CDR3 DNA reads TGTGCCAGCAGTCGAATGGGGGGGGCCCGGGGTGAGCAGTACTTC. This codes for CASSRMGGARGEQYF.